The 30 T cell receptor beta chains reported below all come from one sample, sequenced in a study of multiple sclerosis patients with progressive multifocal leukoencephalopathy. Time point denoted: approximately 11 months of natalizumab therapy. Clones were read by immunoSEQ multiplex PCR, and TCRdb kept only the in-frame ones, dropping some. The repertoire holds about 30,000 clones, with around 90% as singletons. The sequencing here drew on PBMCs, taken from a patient treated with natalizumab. The receptor source for this set is a human donor with multiple sclerosis.

V gene TRBV28 combines with J gene TRBJ2-5, with TRBD2 matching over 11 bases. V shed 2 bases and J 2 bases; nucleotides not matched to a gene: 10. CDR1 is MDHEN and CDR2 is SYDVKM in the germline V gene. The CDR3 length is 18 residues. CDR3 sequence: CASSLPHFTSGGQETQYF. The CDR3, as DNA: TGTGCCAGCAGTTTACCCCATTTTACTAGCGGGGGACAAGAGACCCAGTACTTC.

The V call is TRBV5-4, the J call TRBJ1-1; D gene uncertain. Germline loops: CDR1 SGHNT, CDR2 YYREEE (reference sequence). CDR3 length: 14 residues. V was trimmed by 4 bases and J by 6 bases, leaving 16 bases between them. In nucleotides, the CDR3 is TGTGCCAGCAGCGTCGGGCCACATGGACCTGAAGCTTTCTTT. Protein product: CASSVGPHGPEAFF.

V and J are TRBV19 and TRBJ1-5, with D maybe TRBD1 (6 bases). In germline, CDR1 is LNHDA, CDR2 SQIVND (reference sequence). Deletions cut 3 bases from V and 7 bases from J, with 10 bases between. The CDR3 totals 13 residues. Here the CDR3 reads CASSMGGGQPQHF. The CDR3 nucleotides are TGTGCCAGTAGTATGGGGGGCGGGCAGCCCCAGCATTTT.

J is TRBJ1-2 and V is TRBV19; D is unclear. Germline V gene lookup returns CDR1 LNHDA and CDR2 SQIVND (reference sequence). This CDR3 spans 11 amino acids. V was pared by 5 bases and J by 6 bases, with 7 bases between. CDR3 residues: CASSPGHGYTF. CDR3 bases: TGTGCCAGTAGTCCAGGACATGGCTACACCTTC.

The chain is built from TRBV4-2 and TRBJ2-7; D remains ambiguous. Germline V gene sequence: CDR1 LGHNA, CDR2 YNFKEQ. The V end lost 1 base, the J end lost 0 bases, and 7 bases lay between the germline ends. The length of the CDR3 is 14 residues. This CDR3 reads CASSQGGDSYEQYF. Here the CDR3 DNA reads TGTGCCAGCAGCCAAGGGGGTGACTCCTACGAGCAGTACTTC.

The V gene is TRBV5-1, the J gene TRBJ1-1, with 8 bases lining up with TRBD1. The CDR3 length is 14 residues. From germline, CDR1 is SGHRS and CDR2 YFSETQ. J was trimmed by 3 bases and V by 5 bases; bases with no gene match: 6. CDR3 DNA: TGCGCCAGCAGTTTTACACAGGGGGACACTGAAGCTTTCTTT. Translated, it gives CASSFTQGDTEAFF.

The rearrangement uses TRBV6-5 and TRBJ1-5; 8 positions agree with TRBD1. Looked up from germline, CDR1 is MNHEY and CDR2 is SVGAGI. CDR3 size: 15 residues. J was trimmed by 2 bases and V by 5 bases; bases with no gene match: 5. As DNA, the CDR3 is TGTGCCAGCAGTGCCGCGACAGGGGGCAATCAGCCCCAGCATTTT. Protein product: CASSAATGGNQPQHF.

This clone was counted between two and nine times. The rearrangement joins TRBV11-2 to TRBJ1-3; no firm D call. The CDR3 has 13 amino acids. The V gene's germline CDR1 is SGHAT and CDR2 FQNNGV. Trimming removed 1 base from V and 4 bases from J, with 5 bases in between. The CDR3 sequence: CASSLVAGNTIYF. The CDR3 region has the DNA TGTGCCAGCAGCTTAGTGGCCGGAAACACCATATATTTT.

The chain employs TRBV6-8 and TRBJ2-2, with 7 bases identical to TRBD1. Germline CDR1 reads MNHGY; CDR2 reads SAAAGT. The CDR3 is made up of 15 amino acids. Trimming took 8 bases from V and 6 from J; bases not matched to a gene: 12. In DNA, the CDR3 is TGTGCCAGCCCCGGGACAGAACCCCCTTCCGGGGAGCTGTTTTTT. Protein: CASPGTEPPSGELFF.

V gene TRBV7-3 combines with J gene TRBJ2-1; 11 positions agree with TRBD1. J lost 7 bases, V lost 4 bases, and 9 bases had no gene match. This CDR3 has 16 amino acids. Looked up from germline, CDR1 is SGHTA and CDR2 is FQGTGA. The CDR3 DNA is TGTGCCAGCAGCTCACCCGGACAGGGGGCGTGGAATGAGCAGTTCTTC. It is translated as CASSSPGQGAWNEQFF.

The V and J genes are TRBV10-3 and TRBJ2-3; 9 bases align to TRBD2. CDR1 is ENHRY and CDR2 is SYGVKD in the germline V gene. V shed 2 bases, J shed 2 bases, and the junction held 8 bases outside the gene matches. The CDR3 consists of 17 residues. As DNA, the CDR3 is TGTGCCATCAGTGAGGAACCTCTAGCGGGGATCACAGATACGCAGTATTTT. Translation gives CAISEEPLAGITDTQYF.

This chain joins TRBV6-5 and TRBJ1-1; unclear D gene. V lost 3 bases and J 5 bases, leaving 10 bases between the germline ends. Germline CDR1 and CDR2: MNHEY and SVGAGI. This CDR3 has 13 residues. The CDR3, as DNA: TGTGCCAGCAGTTATTACCAGGCTACTGAAGCTTTCTTT. This codes for CASSYYQATEAFF.

This rearrangement joins TRBV19 to TRBJ2-7; D not resolved. Trimming pared 1 base from V and 3 bases from J, leaving 10 bases between. This CDR3 spans 14 amino acids. CDR1 LNHDA and CDR2 SQIVND come from the germline V gene (reference sequence). The CDR3 protein is CASSIGGKDYEQYF. For the CDR3, the DNA is TGTGCCAGTAGTATAGGAGGTAAGGACTACGAGCAGTACTTC. The full variable domain, its missing parts supplied by reference TRBV19 and TRBJ2-7, is DGGITQSPKYLFRKEGQNVTLSCEQNLNHDAMYWYRQDPGQGLRLIYYSQIVNDFQKGDIAEGYSVSREKKESFPLTVTSAQKNPTAFYLCASSIGGKDYEQYFGPGTRLTVT.

This chain joins TRBV28 and TRBJ1-1; tentatively, D is TRBD1 (6 bases). The V end lost 6 bases, the J end lost 0 bases, and 11 bases lay between the germline ends. Germline values: CDR1 MDHEN, CDR2 SYDVKM. There are 14 residues in the CDR3. The CDR3 nucleotides read TGTGCCAGCAGGGACAGTTACATGAACACTGAAGCTTTCTTT. This encodes CASRDSYMNTEAFF.

The V and J genes are TRBV11-2 and TRBJ2-6; D uncertain. Germline V lookup: CDR1 SGHAT, CDR2 FQNNGV. CDR3 length equals 15 residues. The ends were cut back, 0 bases at V and 3 bases at J, with 6 bases in the middle. The CDR3: CASSLEGYGANVLTF. In DNA, the CDR3 is TGTGCCAGCAGCTTAGAGGGGTATGGGGCCAACGTCCTGACTTTC. The complete variable domain, with remaining parts taken from reference TRBV11-2 and TRBJ2-6, reads EAGVAQSPRYKIIEKRQSVAFWCNPISGHATLYWYQQILGQGPKLLIQFQNNGVVDDSQLPKDRFSAERLKGVDSTLKIQPAKLEDSAVYLCASSLEGYGANVLTFGAGSRLTVL.

This clone was found once. This chain connects TRBV7-7 to TRBJ2-5; TRBD1 agrees at 7 bases. CDR1 and CDR2 from the germline V gene are SSHAT and FNYEAQ (reference sequence). This CDR3 is built from 17 residues. The V and J ends lost 3 bases and 3 bases, in that order; junction bases with no gene match: 13. The CDR3 loop is CASSFYRAGTAEETQYF. As DNA, the CDR3 is TGTGCCAGCAGCTTTTACCGGGCCGGGACAGCAGAAGAGACCCAGTACTTC.

The count of this clone is one. V usage is TRBV9 and J usage is TRBJ2-7; 8 bases align to TRBD1. The CDR3 has 14 residues. CDR1 is SGDLS, CDR2 YYNGEE, per germline. J lost 3 bases, V lost 0 bases, and 2 bases had no gene match. The CDR3 DNA reads TGTGCCAGCAGCGTAGCGACAGGGGACTACGAGCAGTACTTC. This encodes CASSVATGDYEQYF. The full variable domain, in which reference TRBV9 and TRBJ2-7 provide the parts outside the CDR3, is DSGVTQTPKHLITATGQRVTLRCSPRSGDLSVYWYQQSLDQGLQFLIQYYNGEERAKGNILERFSAQQFPDLHSELNLSSLELGDSALYFCASSVATGDYEQYFGPGTRLTVT.

The chain combines TRBV14 with TRBJ2-5; D is undetermined. Near its end, the DNA agrees better with TRBJ2-7, so the J call may be wrong. Germline V CDR1 and CDR2: SGHDN, FVKESK. This CDR3 has 13 amino acids. In DNA, the CDR3 is TGTGCCAGCAGCCATCGGCTTTGGAACGAGCAGTACTTC. This gives the protein CASSHRLWNEQYF.

The gene calls are TRBV5-1 and TRBJ2-3, with TRBD2 matching over 13 bases. Germline trimming cut 4 bases from V and 4 bases from J; bases unmatched to any gene: 12. Germline assignment: CDR1 SGHRS and CDR2 YFSETQ. The CDR3 is 18 residues long. The DNA of the CDR3 is TGCGCCAGCAGCCCGAGGCCCACTAGCGGGGGGGCCTCAGATACGCAGTATTTT. This translates into CASSPRPTSGGASDTQYF.

The chain is built from TRBV7-3 and TRBJ2-2, with D possibly being TRBD1 or TRBD2 (5 bases each). Germline loops: CDR1 SGHTA, CDR2 FQGTGA. V lost 5 bases and J 4 bases, leaving 14 bases between the germline ends. This CDR3 spans 15 amino acids. CDR3 bases: TGTGCCAGCAGCGCTACACGGGACGGCACCGGGGAGCTGTTTTTT. It specifies CASSATRDGTGELFF.

V is TRBV7-8 and J is TRBJ1-2; D is unclear. CDR1 SGHVS and CDR2 FQNEAQ come from the germline V gene. V was clipped by 8 bases and J by 5 bases, with 15 bases between them. CDR3 length: 13 amino acids. The CDR3 protein is CASATSGRYGYTF. In DNA form, the CDR3 reads TGTGCCAGCGCAACTTCCGGGAGGTATGGCTACACCTTC.

The chain has TRBV5-6 and TRBJ2-7; weak D call: TRBD2 (5 bases). This CDR3 has 14 residues. Germline V gene sequence: CDR1 SGHDT, CDR2 YYEEEE. Between the trimmed V and J ends, which lost 4 bases and 0 bases, there was a span of 11 bases. CDR3 in DNA: TGTGCCAGCAGCCAAGGACTTGGCTCCTACGAGCAGTACTTC. Translated, it gives CASSQGLGSYEQYF.

The genes are TRBV5-5 and TRBJ1-1, with D uncertain. CDR1 is SGHKS, CDR2 YYEKEE, per germline (reference sequence). Trimming stripped 3 bases from V and 1 base from J, with 10 bases between. This CDR3 has 14 amino acids. The DNA for the CDR3 is TGTGCCAGCAGCTGGACCTACACGAACACTGAAGCTTTCTTT. Translating it yields CASSWTYTNTEAFF.

This clone was seen once. The chain combines TRBV11-2 with TRBJ2-2; D is unclear. This CDR3 has 13 residues. Germline V gives CDR1 SGHAT, CDR2 FQNNGV. V gave up 2 bases and J gave up 5 bases, with 6 bases separating them. The CDR3 region has the DNA TGTGCCAGCAGCTTAAGAACTACCGGGGAGCTGTTTTTT. This sequence encodes CASSLRTTGELFF.

CDR3 amino acids: CASGLAGGSYEQYF. The CDR3 bases are TGTGCCAGCGGACTAGCGGGGGGTTCCTACGAGCAGTACTTC. J is TRBJ2-7 and V is TRBV6-5, with 14 bases fitting TRBD2. The trim removed 8 bases at V and 1 base at J, leaving 1 base unmatched. Germline lookup yields CDR1 MNHEY and CDR2 SVGAGI. CDR3 length equals 14 residues.

This chain uses TRBV18 with TRBJ1-5; possible D gene TRBD1, 5 bases. The germline V gene has CDR1 KGHSH and CDR2 LQKENI. The CDR3 length is 15 residues. With 3 bases removed from V and 5 bases from J, the gap between germline ends came to 14 bases. For the CDR3, the DNA is TGTGCCAGCTCACCTACAAGACAGAATTATCAGCCCCAGCATTTT. Encoded protein: CASSPTRQNYQPQHF.

The V gene is TRBV5-6, the J gene TRBJ2-3, with D unclear. From germline, CDR1 is SGHDT and CDR2 YYEEEE. V lost 2 bases, J lost 6 bases, and 4 bases lay in between. The CDR3 extends over 11 amino acids. In nucleotides, the CDR3 is TGTGCCAGCAGCTTATCGGATACGCAGTATTTT. This translates into CASSLSDTQYF.

This clone has more than one count but fewer than ten. The genes are TRBV14 and TRBJ1-2; D unresolved. CDR1 is SGHDN and CDR2 is FVKESK in the germline V gene. With 0 bases removed from V and 4 bases from J, the gap between germline ends came to 6 bases. The CDR3 has 13 amino acids. This chain's CDR3 is CASSQDNRYGYTF. CDR3 DNA: TGTGCCAGCAGCCAAGACAACCGCTATGGCTACACCTTC.

This clone was seen only once. The sample holds other DNA sequences that translate to the same CDR3. J is TRBJ2-3 and V is TRBV6-1; the match to TRBD2 covers 15 bases. The CDR3 runs to 15 residues. CDR1 and CDR2 from the germline V gene are MNHNS and SASEGT. Losses at the gene ends were 4 bases for V and 4 bases for J; bases not matched to a gene: 0. This CDR3 is CASSGTSGGADTQYF. The DNA for the CDR3 is TGTGCCAGCAGTGGGACTAGCGGGGGGGCAGATACGCAGTATTTT.

The chain joins TRBV5-1 to TRBJ1-4, with 12 bases matching TRBD1. The CDR3 has 19 amino acids. Germline values: CDR1 SGHRS, CDR2 YFSETQ. V shed 7 bases and J 1 base; nucleotides not matched to a gene: 14. CDR3 nucleotides: TGCGCCAGCTCGCCCCGCCGCAGGGACAGGGGGCGAACTAATGAAAAACTGTTTTTT. This encodes CASSPRRRDRGRTNEKLFF. The full variable domain, with the rest looked up from reference TRBV5-1 and TRBJ1-4, is KAGVTQTPRYLIKTRGQQVTLSCSPISGHRSVSWYQQTPGQGLQFLFEYFSETQRNKGNFPGRFSGRQFSNSRSEMNVSTLELGDSALYLCASSPRRRDRGRTNEKLFFGSGTQLSVL.